The next 19 T cell receptor beta chains were all read from a single sample in a study of shared clonotypes between healthy human individuals. The data were produced by immunoSEQ multiplex PCR, yet TCRdb's version contains in-frame clones alone and is incomplete. The sample gives about 470,000 clones, roughly 77% of which show up once; roughly 13% is in the top ten. The sequenced material came from PBMCs. These receptors came from a woman in her thirties or forties in good health. Some clones in this sample may be carry-over from other donors' samples.

The gene calls are TRBV9 and TRBJ2-3; D unclear. CDR1 and CDR2 from the germline V gene are SGDLS and YYNGEE. The germline V and J ends were trimmed by 1 base and 0 bases, with 9 bases remaining between them. CDR3 length: 15 residues. The CDR3, as DNA: TGTGCCAGCAGCGTATACGGAACCAGCACAGATACGCAGTATTTT. This sequence encodes CASSVYGTSTDTQYF. The full variable domain, its missing parts supplied by reference TRBV9 and TRBJ2-3, is DSGVTQTPKHLITATGQRVTLRCSPRSGDLSVYWYQQSLDQGLQFLIQYYNGEERAKGNILERFSAQQFPDLHSELNLSSLELGDSALYFCASSVYGTSTDTQYFGPGTRLTVL.

This clone was observed at least ten times. The genes are TRBV5-1 and TRBJ2-1; D gene ambiguous. The CDR3 loop spans 15 amino acids. The germline gives CDR1 SGHRS, CDR2 YFSETQ. Trimming removed 5 bases at V and 0 bases at J, with 12 bases between. CDR3 coding DNA: TGCGCCAGCAGTGGGTCTGGACCCTCCTACAATGAGCAGTTCTTC. This translates into CASSGSGPSYNEQFF.

The chain recombines TRBV28 with TRBJ1-4; maybe TRBD1 (5 bases). Germline V gene lookup returns CDR1 MDHEN and CDR2 SYDVKM. The germline V and J ends were trimmed by 6 bases and 12 bases, with 26 bases remaining between them. This CDR3 region has 16 residues. Here the CDR3 reads CASRGRKGAGGAELFF. For the CDR3, the DNA is TGTGCCAGCAGGGGGAGAAAGGGCGCTGGGGGTGCGGAACTGTTTTTT.

The chain combines TRBV15 with TRBJ2-2, with 8 positions matching TRBD1. V dropped 1 base and J dropped 6; count of bases not matched to a gene: 7. Germline values: CDR1 LNHNV, CDR2 YYDKDF (reference sequence). The CDR3 extends over 16 amino acids. The CDR3 reads CATSRVETGESGELFF. CDR3 bases: TGTGCCACCAGCAGAGTCGAGACAGGGGAATCCGGGGAGCTGTTTTTT.

In this sample, this clone turned up many times. The chain joins TRBV15 to TRBJ2-7; 7 bases agree with TRBD1. CDR3 length: 17 residues. J lost 0 bases, V lost 6 bases, and 14 bases had no gene match. Germline loops: CDR1 LNHNV, CDR2 YYDKDF (reference sequence). DNA for the CDR3: TGTGCCACCAGGACCGGGACAGAAGTAAAAGTCTCCTACGAGCAGTACTTC. It translates to CATRTGTEVKVSYEQYF. Full variable domain (rest looked up from reference TRBV15 and TRBJ2-7): DAMVIQNPRYQVTQFGKPVTLSCSQTLNHNVMYWYQQKSSQAPKLLFHYYDKDFNNEADTPDNFQSRRPNTSFCFLDIRSPGLGDTAMYLCATRTGTEVKVSYEQYFGPGTRLTVT.

The chain recombines TRBV28 with TRBJ2-7; 12 bases fit TRBD2. Germline trimming cut 6 bases from V and 7 bases from J; bases unmatched to any gene: 10. The CDR3 totals 15 residues. Germline V gene sequence: CDR1 MDHEN, CDR2 SYDVKM. CDR3 nucleotide sequence: TGTGCCAGCAGGATAAGACTAGCGGGAGTAAGGGAGCAGTACTTC. Translated: CASRIRLAGVREQYF.

This clone was recorded a few times. The chain couples TRBV7-9 to TRBJ2-2, with 13 positions matching TRBD2. Germline CDR1 and CDR2: SEHNR and FQNEAQ (reference sequence). The CDR3 sequence is 17 residues long. The V gene end was trimmed by 2 bases and the J gene end by 2 bases; junction bases not matched to a gene: 2. In DNA, the CDR3 is TGTGCCAGCAGCTTACCGGGACTAGCGGGAAACACCGGGGAGCTGTTTTTT. As protein: CASSLPGLAGNTGELFF.

The chain combines TRBV19 with TRBJ2-7, with 9 positions matching TRBD2. Germline lookup yields CDR1 LNHDA and CDR2 SQIVND (reference sequence). The CDR3 runs to 15 residues. V lost 9 bases to trimming and J lost 5 bases; unmatched junction nucleotides: 14. The CDR3 coding sequence is TGTGCCAGCTCTTCGGGGCGGGAGGGCCGTAACGAGCAGTACTTC. Residues: CASSSGREGRNEQYF.

The chain couples TRBV5-1 to TRBJ2-3; D not certain. The V end was cut by 1 base, the J end by 6 bases, with 12 bases between. The CDR3 contains 14 residues. CDR1 is SGHRS and CDR2 is YFSETQ in the germline V gene. CDR3 in DNA: TGCGCCAGCAGCTTGTCAGATGGTGGGGATACGCAGTATTTT. This encodes CASSLSDGGDTQYF.

The rearrangement joins TRBV5-1 to TRBJ2-3, with a tentative D call TRBD1 (6 bases). Germline loops: CDR1 SGHRS, CDR2 YFSETQ. CDR3 size: 15 residues. The V end was cut by 4 bases, the J end by 2 bases, with 14 bases between. The CDR3 protein is CASSPGQIYTDTQYF. The CDR3 DNA reads as TGCGCCAGCAGCCCTGGACAGATCTACACAGATACGCAGTATTTT.

The chain links TRBV29-1 to TRBJ2-1; D possibly corresponds to TRBD1 (5 bases). Trimming left V 3 bases short and J 0 bases short, with 12 bases between. The CDR3 covers 15 residues. Germline values: CDR1 SQVTM, CDR2 ANQGSEA. The CDR3 DNA follows: TGCAGCGTTGATGGGGCGGTCAGCTCCTACAATGAGCAGTTCTTC. Its protein product is CSVDGAVSSYNEQFF.

The V gene is TRBV28, the J gene TRBJ2-7; 15 bases align to TRBD2. This CDR3 is 20 amino acids long. Per the germline V gene, CDR1 is MDHEN and CDR2 is SYDVKM. The V gene end was trimmed by 4 bases and the J gene end by 2 bases; junction bases not matched to a gene: 15. For the CDR3, the DNA is TGTGCCAGCAGTTCGGTGAGACAGGGACGGACTAGCGGGGGGGCCTACGAGCAGTACTTC. This translates into CASSSVRQGRTSGGAYEQYF.

J is TRBJ1-6 and V is TRBV5-1; D perhaps matches TRBD1 (6 bases). Trimming removed 0 bases at V and 7 bases at J, with 11 bases between. The CDR3 totals 15 residues. The germline CDR1 and CDR2 sequences are SGHRS and YFSETQ. CDR3 in DNA: TGCGCCAGCAGCTTGGGGGCTACAGGGAATTCACCCCTCCACTTT. Its protein product is CASSLGATGNSPLHF.

The V and J genes are TRBV18 and TRBJ2-1; 7 nucleotides align to TRBD1. V shed 4 bases, J shed 6 bases, and the junction held 3 bases outside the gene matches. Germline-derived CDR1 and CDR2 are KGHSH and LQKENI. The CDR3 is made up of 13 amino acids. The CDR3 nucleotides read TGTGCCAGCTCACGTAGACAGGGCAATGAGCAGTTCTTC. Translating gives CASSRRQGNEQFF.

This clone has a single count. The V gene is TRBV11-2, the J gene TRBJ1-1; D gene uncertain. The length of the CDR3 is 13 residues. Germline CDR1 is SGHAT and CDR2 is FQNNGV. Trimming removed 1 base at V and 3 bases at J, with 6 bases between. The CDR3: CASSLGVDTEAFF. The CDR3 bases are TGTGCCAGCAGCTTAGGGGTGGACACTGAAGCTTTCTTT.

The rearrangement uses TRBV5-1 and TRBJ2-1, with D hard to call. Per germline, CDR1 SGHRS and CDR2 YFSETQ. Trimming stripped 4 bases from V and 7 bases from J, with 21 bases between. The CDR3 is 16 residues long. DNA for the CDR3: TGCGCCAGCAGCCCCAGGATGGGATTTGGGGATAATGAGCAGTTCTTC. Translating it yields CASSPRMGFGDNEQFF.

The CDR3 coding sequence is TGTGCCAGCAGCCGTGAGCGGGAAGACACCATATATTTT. Translated, it gives CASSREREDTIYF. The genes are TRBV7-2 and TRBJ1-3, with D hard to call. The V gene's germline CDR1 is SGHTA and CDR2 FQGNSA. The CDR3 contains 13 residues. Trimming pared 5 bases from V and 8 bases from J, leaving 13 bases between.

This clone was counted at least ten times. The genes are TRBV4-3 and TRBJ1-2; 10 bases line up with TRBD1. The germline V gene encodes CDR1 LGHNA and CDR2 YSLEER. Trimming at V came to 0 bases and at J to 3 bases, leaving 1 base not matched to a gene. The CDR3 has 15 residues. This CDR3 reads CASSQDGTGDYGYTF. The CDR3 DNA reads TGCGCCAGCAGCCAAGATGGGACAGGGGACTATGGCTACACCTTC.

This clone was seen a few times. The rearrangement uses TRBV5-1 and TRBJ2-7; 12 positions match TRBD2. V shed 1 base, J shed 3 bases, and the junction held 8 bases outside the gene matches. Germline CDR1 reads SGHRS; CDR2 reads YFSETQ. There are 17 residues in the CDR3. This chain's CDR3 is CASSLRLAGEGGYEQYF. The CDR3 bases are TGCGCCAGCAGCTTGCGACTAGCGGGAGAAGGGGGCTACGAGCAGTACTTC.